These 24 T cell receptor beta chains were sequenced from one sample in a study of blood T cell repertoires in COVID-19. Measured with immunoSEQ multiplex PCR; TCRdb has only the in-frame clones, and not every one. The data show 100,000 to 120,000 clones, 81% seen once. Material for sequencing was peripheral blood. The receptors come from a man aged 50 to 59 with acute or convalescent COVID-19.

As to this clone: The same CDR3 is also encoded by other DNA sequences in this sample. This chain joins TRBV5-1 and TRBJ2-2; 8 bases align to TRBD1. The V gene's germline CDR1 is SGHRS and CDR2 YFSETQ. The junction had 8 bases not matched to a gene; V was cut back by 0 bases and J by 4 bases. This CDR3 comprises 17 residues. The CDR3 bases are TGCGCCAGCAGCTTGGCCGGAGGAGGACAGGGCACCGGGGAGCTGTTTTTT. Amino acids: CASSLAGGGQGTGELFF. Variable domain in full (rest from reference TRBV5-1 and TRBJ2-2): KAGVTQTPRYLIKTRGQQVTLSCSPISGHRSVSWYQQTPGQGLQFLFEYFSETQRNKGNFPGRFSGRQFSNSRSEMNVSTLELGDSALYLCASSLAGGGQGTGELFFGEGSRLTVL.

The gene calls are TRBV5-1 and TRBJ1-4; no reliable D call. Per germline, CDR1 SGHRS and CDR2 YFSETQ. Trimming shortened V by 0 bases and J by 4 bases, and 7 bases separated the two germline ends. The CDR3 is made up of 14 amino acids. Written as DNA, the CDR3 is TGCGCCAGCAGCTTGGGGGCAAGTAATGAAAAACTGTTTTTT. This encodes CASSLGASNEKLFF.

This clone was found once. The chain combines TRBV5-1 with TRBJ1-4; 8 bases agree with TRBD1. The ends lost 4 bases at V and 8 bases at J; junction bases unmatched: 7. There are 14 residues in the CDR3. Germline assignment: CDR1 SGHRS and CDR2 YFSETQ. CDR3 loop: CASSGTGSVEKLFF. CDR3 nucleotides: TGCGCCAGCAGCGGGACAGGCTCTGTCGAAAAACTGTTTTTT.

The chain uses TRBV2 and TRBJ1-6, with a weak D call TRBD1 (5 bases). This CDR3 spans 12 amino acids. Germline loops: CDR1 SNHLY, CDR2 FYNNEI. V shed 11 bases and J shed 10 bases, with 15 bases lying between them. The CDR3, as DNA: TGTGCCGAGGGGAGGGGCGGCTCACCCCTCCACTTT. It translates to CAEGRGGSPLHF.

The V and J genes are TRBV13 and TRBJ1-1; D ambiguous. The CDR3 is 13 residues long. The germline gives CDR1 PRHDT, CDR2 FYEKMQ (reference sequence). Between the trimmed V and J ends, which lost 5 bases and 1 base, there was a span of 8 bases. This chain's CDR3 is CASSLGPNTEAFF. CDR3 bases: TGTGCCAGCAGCCTGGGCCCGAACACTGAAGCTTTCTTT.

The chain recombines TRBV24-1 with TRBJ2-1; 12 bases line up with TRBD1. Looked up from germline, CDR1 is KGHDR and CDR2 is SFDVKD. This CDR3 spans 16 amino acids. After removal of 4 bases from V and 6 bases from J, the junction contained 6 bases not matched to a gene. The CDR3 region is CATSDPGQGAPNEQFF. The CDR3 nucleotides are TGTGCCACCAGTGACCCGGGACAGGGGGCGCCCAATGAGCAGTTCTTC.

V gene TRBV3-1 (or the pseudogene TRBV3-2) combines with J gene TRBJ1-5; 7 bases line up with TRBD1. The CDR3 has 15 amino acids. Germline CDR1 LGHDT, CDR2 YNNKEL (reference sequence). J was trimmed by 5 bases and V by 1 base; bases with no gene match: 5. CDR3 sequence reads: CASSQVSGGDQPQHF. Written as DNA, the CDR3 is TGTGCCAGCAGCCAAGTCTCAGGGGGTGATCAGCCCCAGCATTTT.

This clone appeared a few times. The rearrangement uses TRBV4-1 and TRBJ1-3; D unclear. The CDR3 contains 14 residues. Looked up from germline, CDR1 is MGHRA and CDR2 is YSYEKL. V lost 4 bases and J 3 bases, leaving 10 bases between the germline ends. CDR3 nucleotides: TGCGCCAGCAGCCCCGGGAGGGATGGAAACACCATATATTTT. Translation: CASSPGRDGNTIYF.

The V and J genes are TRBV3-1 (or the pseudogene TRBV3-2) and TRBJ1-1; a possible D gene is TRBD1 (5 bases). CDR3 size: 13 residues. CDR1 LGHDT and CDR2 YNNKEL come from the germline V gene (reference sequence). V was pared by 1 base and J by 11 bases, with 14 bases between. The CDR3 here is CASSQGLGQNAFF. DNA of the CDR3: TGTGCCAGCAGCCAAGGCCTGGGGCAGAATGCTTTCTTT.

V usage is TRBV6-5 and J usage is TRBJ1-6; unclear D gene. This CDR3 has 16 residues. Germline V gene lookup returns CDR1 MNHEY and CDR2 SVGAGI. Trimming left V 2 bases short and J 3 bases short, with 11 bases between. The DNA for the CDR3 is TGTGCCAGCAGTTACGGTCGGGGAAACTATAATTCACCCCTCCACTTT. This sequence encodes CASSYGRGNYNSPLHF.

The chain couples TRBV3-1 (or the pseudogene TRBV3-2) to TRBJ1-2; D ambiguous. V lost 2 bases, J lost 4 bases, and 23 bases lay in between. This CDR3 spans 18 amino acids. The germline V gene has CDR1 LGHDT and CDR2 YNNKEL (reference sequence). This chain's CDR3 is CASSQLPPGSGRAYGYTF. The CDR3 DNA is TGTGCCAGCAGCCAATTGCCTCCTGGGAGCGGGAGAGCCTATGGCTACACCTTC.

This clone was seen only once. This rearrangement joins TRBV24-1 to TRBJ2-7; 10 positions agree with TRBD1. After removal of 4 bases from V and 1 base from J, the junction contained 9 bases not matched to a gene. CDR3 length: 17 amino acids. Germline values: CDR1 KGHDR, CDR2 SFDVKD. CDR3 nucleotides: TGTGCCACCAGTGAGGAGGAGTTGGGACAGGGGTCCTACGAGCAGTACTTC. Encoded protein: CATSEEELGQGSYEQYF.

The rearrangement links TRBV25-1 to TRBJ2-1, with a possible D match to TRBD1 (5 bases). Germline V CDR1 and CDR2: MGHDK, SYGVNS. The V end lost 10 bases, the J end lost 8 bases, and 12 bases lay between the germline ends. This CDR3 comprises 11 residues. In nucleotides, the CDR3 is TGTGCCACCCAGGGTGGTTATGAGCAGTTCTTC. Its protein is CATQGGYEQFF.

The chain recombines TRBV5-1 with TRBJ2-2; D may be TRBD1 (6 bases). Germline V gene data show CDR1 as SGHRS and CDR2 as YFSETQ. There are 12 residues in the CDR3. The ends were cut back, 3 bases at V and 6 bases at J, with 6 bases in the middle. DNA of the CDR3: TGCGCCAGCAGCTCAGGGGCCGGGGAGCTGTTTTTT. It specifies CASSSGAGELFF.

The rearrangement uses TRBV11-2 and TRBJ1-4; D ambiguous. V was pared by 5 bases and J by 5 bases, with 18 bases between. CDR1 is SGHAT and CDR2 is FQNNGV in the germline V gene. The CDR3 loop spans 16 amino acids. CDR3 DNA: TGTGCCAGCAGCCGGGGTTTTACCCCGGCAAATGAAAAACTGTTTTTT. This codes for CASSRGFTPANEKLFF.

The chain joins TRBV2 to TRBJ1-4; 9 nucleotides match TRBD1. The CDR3 loop spans 13 amino acids. Germline V CDR1 and CDR2: SNHLY, FYNNEI. With V trimmed by 6 bases and J by 7 bases, 3 bases remained unmatched. The CDR3 here is CASRGQGGEKLFF. The CDR3 DNA reads TGTGCCAGCAGGGGACAGGGTGGTGAAAAACTGTTTTTT.

The J gene is TRBJ1-5, the V gene TRBV7-2; 7 bases line up with TRBD1. The CDR3 consists of 14 residues. J was trimmed by 0 bases and V by 5 bases; bases with no gene match: 1. The germline gives CDR1 SGHTA, CDR2 FQGNSA. This CDR3 reads CASSTGVSNQPQHF. The CDR3 DNA reads as TGTGCCAGCAGCACAGGGGTTAGCAATCAGCCCCAGCATTTT.

This clone was detected only once. The CDR3 nucleotides are TGCGCCAGCAGCTTAGGAGGCACCACTAGCACAGATACGCAGTATTTT. Translation: CASSLGGTTSTDTQYF. The V call is TRBV5-1, the J call TRBJ2-3, with D possibly being TRBD2 (5 bases). The germline V gene has CDR1 SGHRS and CDR2 YFSETQ. The germline V and J ends were trimmed by 2 bases and 0 bases, with 13 bases remaining between them. This CDR3 has 16 residues.

The chain carries TRBV10-3 and TRBJ1-2, with TRBD1 matching 10 bases. The CDR3 is 18 residues long. After removal of 3 bases from V and 0 bases from J, the junction contained 10 bases not matched to a gene. The V gene's germline CDR1 is ENHRY and CDR2 SYGVKD. The chain's CDR3 is CAISDSPGQGRTNYGYTF. The CDR3 DNA follows: TGTGCCATCAGTGATTCGCCGGGACAGGGGAGAACTAACTATGGCTACACCTTC.

The chain has TRBV28 and TRBJ2-1, with 8 nucleotides matching TRBD1. This CDR3 is built from 15 residues. With V trimmed by 3 bases and J by 5 bases, 6 bases remained unmatched. Germline V gives CDR1 MDHEN, CDR2 SYDVKM. CDR3 sequence: CASSLSYRGNNEQFF. The CDR3 bases are TGTGCCAGCAGTTTGTCTTACAGGGGGAACAATGAGCAGTTCTTC.

This clone has at least ten counts. This rearrangement joins TRBV5-1 to TRBJ1-6; 7 bases are shared with TRBD1. CDR1 SGHRS and CDR2 YFSETQ come from the germline V gene. This CDR3 region has 15 residues. V lost 3 bases to trimming and J lost 9 bases; unmatched junction nucleotides: 9. For the CDR3, the DNA is TGCGCCAGCAGCTCGACGACAGGGATGGGTTCACCCCTCCACTTT. It codes for CASSSTTGMGSPLHF.

This CDR3 is CASSSRVAGELFF. The CDR3 bases are TGTGCCAGCAGCTCCAGGGTAGCCGGGGAGCTGTTTTTT. This sequence joins TRBV7-3 and TRBJ2-2; TRBD1 might be the D (5 bases). CDR1 SGHTA and CDR2 FQGTGA come from the germline V gene. The CDR3 length is 13 residues. The V gene lost 4 bases and the J gene lost 6 bases, with 9 bases spanning the gap.

The V and J genes are TRBV3-1 (or the pseudogene TRBV3-2) and TRBJ2-6, with 13 bases matching TRBD2. This CDR3 is 18 amino acids long. Trimming at V came to 3 bases and at J to 5 bases, leaving 7 bases not matched to a gene. CDR1 is LGHDT and CDR2 is YNNKEL in the germline V gene (reference sequence). CDR3 nucleotide sequence: TGTGCCAGCAGCCAGACTAGCGGGGGGACCCCCAGGGCCAACGTCCTGACTTTC. It encodes CASSQTSGGTPRANVLTF.

V usage is TRBV24-1 and J usage is TRBJ2-3; D gene ambiguous. From germline, CDR1 is KGHDR and CDR2 SFDVKD. With 5 bases removed from V and 3 bases from J, the gap between germline ends came to 5 bases. This CDR3 has 12 residues. The CDR3 coding sequence is TGTGCCACCAGTGGTCAGACAGATACGCAGTATTTT. This gives the protein CATSGQTDTQYF.